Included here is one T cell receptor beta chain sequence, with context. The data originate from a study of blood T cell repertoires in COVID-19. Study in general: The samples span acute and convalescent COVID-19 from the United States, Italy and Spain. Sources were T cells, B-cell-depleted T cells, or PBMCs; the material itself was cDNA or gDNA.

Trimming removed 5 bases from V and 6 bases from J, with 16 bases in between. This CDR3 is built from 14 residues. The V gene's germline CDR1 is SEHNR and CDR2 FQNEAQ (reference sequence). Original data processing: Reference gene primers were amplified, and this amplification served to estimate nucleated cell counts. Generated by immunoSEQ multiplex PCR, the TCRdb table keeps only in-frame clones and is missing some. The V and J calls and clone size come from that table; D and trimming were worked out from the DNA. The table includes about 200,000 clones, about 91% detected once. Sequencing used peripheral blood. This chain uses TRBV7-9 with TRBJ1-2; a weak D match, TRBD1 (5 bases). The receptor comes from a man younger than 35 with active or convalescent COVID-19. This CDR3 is CASSPAQTEHGYTF. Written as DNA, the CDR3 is TGTGCCAGCAGCCCGGCGCAGACAGAGCATGGCTACACCTTC.